These T cell receptor beta chains were read from a single sample in a study of regulatory T cells in long-lasting Graves disease. TCRdb analysed the multiplex PCR reads with MiXCR anew, one entry per CDR3 protein. The sample records about 430,000 distinct CDR3 sequences, over 12% being singletons. The same data also contributed to another study, on T cells in Graves' hyperthyroidism and ophthalmopathy.

Here the sequenced sample was peripheral blood mononuclear cells (PBMCs), taken at new diagnosis, from a patient treated with antithyroid drugs. These receptors were taken from a woman aged 40-49 years with Graves disease. The CDR3 runs from the conserved cysteine through the conserved F or W. A D gene is named only where the DNA matches it firmly. Size tells how often a clone was seen (once, few, many) or the class of an expanded clone, and some rows leave it out.

clone_size: once; j_call: TRBJ1-2; cdr3_length: 11; d_call: -; v_call: TRBV20-1; cdr3_aa: CSQATNYGYTF; cdr3_nt: TGCAGCCAGGCGACTAACTATGGCTACACCTTC
clone_size: many; j_call: TRBJ2-2; cdr3_length: 13; d_call: TRBD1; v_call: TRBV12-3/TRBV12-4; cdr3_aa: CASNGQGAGELFF; cdr3_nt: TGTGCCAGCAACGGACAGGGGGCCGGGGAGCTGTTTTTT
clone_size: few; j_call: TRBJ2-1; cdr3_length: 16; d_call: TRBD2; v_call: TRBV7-9; cdr3_aa: CASSLGSAGGFDEQFF; cdr3_nt: TGTGCCAGCAGCTTAGGATCTGCGGGAGGATTCGATGAGCAGTTCTTC
clone_size: few; j_call: TRBJ1-1; cdr3_length: 14; d_call: TRBD1; v_call: TRBV12-3/TRBV12-4; cdr3_aa: CASSGDRDGTEAFF; cdr3_nt: TGTGCCAGCAGTGGGGACAGGGATGGAACTGAAGCTTTCTTT
clone_size: many; j_call: TRBJ2-7; cdr3_length: 15; d_call: -; v_call: TRBV15; cdr3_aa: CATSRDRGATYEQYF; cdr3_nt: TGTGCCACCAGCAGAGATCGAGGAGCAACCTACGAGCAGTACTTC
clone_size: few; j_call: TRBJ2-2; cdr3_length: 16; d_call: TRBD1; v_call: TRBV9; cdr3_aa: CASSQPGQGMSGELFF; cdr3_nt: TGTGCCAGCAGTCAGCCGGGACAGGGTATGTCCGGGGAGCTGTTTTTT
clone_size: many; j_call: TRBJ2-1; cdr3_length: 15; d_call: -; v_call: TRBV7-2; cdr3_aa: CASSLLIGRSNEQFF; cdr3_nt: TGTGCCAGCAGCTTATTGATCGGGAGATCCAATGAGCAGTTCTTC
clone_size: -; j_call: TRBJ2-3; cdr3_length: 16; d_call: -; v_call: TRBV20-1; cdr3_aa: CSARHPPQRGTDTQYF; cdr3_nt: TGCAGTGCTAGACACCCCCCCCAGCGGGGCACAGATACGCAGTATTTT
clone_size: many; j_call: TRBJ2-5; cdr3_length: 14; d_call: TRBD2; v_call: TRBV12-3/TRBV12-4; cdr3_aa: CASSSGTRSETQYF; cdr3_nt: TGTGCCAGCAGTTCTGGGACTAGATCTGAGACCCAGTACTTC
clone_size: -; j_call: TRBJ2-1; cdr3_length: 15; d_call: -; v_call: TRBV7-9; cdr3_aa: CASSSSGATYNEQFF; cdr3_nt: TGTGCCAGCAGCTCATCGGGAGCCACGTACAATGAGCAGTTCTTC
clone_size: -; j_call: TRBJ2-7; cdr3_length: 16; d_call: TRBD1; v_call: TRBV15; cdr3_aa: CATSPQAQGTSYEQYF; cdr3_nt: TGTGCCACCAGCCCTCAGGCACAGGGGACCTCCTACGAGCAGTACTTC
clone_size: many; j_call: TRBJ2-6; cdr3_length: 16; d_call: -; v_call: TRBV24-1; cdr3_aa: CATSDGARTGANVLTF; cdr3_nt: TGTGCCACCAGTGATGGGGCTAGGACTGGGGCCAACGTCCTGACTTTC
clone_size: many; j_call: TRBJ2-2; cdr3_length: 14; d_call: -; v_call: TRBV10-3; cdr3_aa: CAISVAGNTGELFF; cdr3_nt: TGTGCCATCAGTGTTGCGGGAAACACCGGGGAGCTGTTTTTT
clone_size: many; j_call: TRBJ2-7; cdr3_length: 13; d_call: -; v_call: TRBV7-2; cdr3_aa: CASRPGGSYEQYF; cdr3_nt: TGTGCCAGCAGACCCGGGGGAAGCTACGAGCAGTACTTC
clone_size: -; j_call: TRBJ2-2; cdr3_length: 15; d_call: -; v_call: TRBV12-3/TRBV12-4; cdr3_aa: CASSNWDFNTGELFF; cdr3_nt: TGTGCCAGCAGTAACTGGGACTTCAACACCGGGGAGCTGTTTTTT
clone_size: many; j_call: TRBJ2-3; cdr3_length: 13; d_call: -; v_call: TRBV20-1; cdr3_aa: CSAGTGPTDTQYF; cdr3_nt: TGCAGTGCTGGAACAGGGCCCACAGATACGCAGTATTTT
clone_size: many; j_call: TRBJ1-6; cdr3_length: 15; d_call: -; v_call: TRBV28; cdr3_aa: CASSLGGRTNSPLHF; cdr3_nt: TGTGCCAGCAGTTTAGGTGGACGAACTAATTCACCCCTCCACTTT
clone_size: many; j_call: TRBJ1-1; cdr3_length: 13; d_call: -; v_call: TRBV5-1; cdr3_aa: CASRRDVNTEAFF; cdr3_nt: TGCGCCAGCAGGAGGGATGTGAACACTGAAGCTTTCTTT
clone_size: -; j_call: TRBJ2-1; cdr3_length: 14; d_call: -; v_call: TRBV25-1; cdr3_aa: CASNRPPRYNEQFF; cdr3_nt: TGTGCCAGCAACAGGCCCCCCAGGTACAATGAGCAGTTCTTC
clone_size: many; j_call: TRBJ2-1; cdr3_length: 11; d_call: TRBD2; v_call: TRBV6-1; cdr3_aa: CASSSGVLQFF; cdr3_nt: TGTGCCAGCAGCAGCGGGGTTTTGCAGTTCTTC
clone_size: many; j_call: TRBJ1-1; cdr3_length: 14; d_call: -; v_call: TRBV7-2; cdr3_aa: CASSLGGAGTEAFF; cdr3_nt: TGTGCCAGCAGCTTAGGGGGGGCAGGAACTGAAGCTTTCTTT
clone_size: -; j_call: TRBJ1-5; cdr3_length: 16; d_call: TRBD1; v_call: TRBV5-1; cdr3_aa: CASSLTGGYSNQPQHF; cdr3_nt: TGCGCCAGCAGCTTGACAGGGGGGTATAGCAATCAGCCCCAGCATTTT
clone_size: many; j_call: TRBJ2-3; cdr3_length: 15; d_call: -; v_call: TRBV27; cdr3_aa: CASSAYGGRSYTQYF; cdr3_nt: TGTGCCAGCAGTGCCTATGGTGGTCGGTCCTATACGCAGTATTTT
clone_size: -; j_call: TRBJ2-7; cdr3_length: 14; d_call: TRBD1; v_call: TRBV9; cdr3_aa: CASSRTGERYEQYF; cdr3_nt: TGTGCCAGCAGCCGGACAGGGGAACGCTACGAGCAGTACTTC
clone_size: many; j_call: TRBJ2-5; cdr3_length: 13; d_call: -; v_call: TRBV5-6; cdr3_aa: CASSLIQEETQYF; cdr3_nt: TGTGCCAGCAGCTTGATTCAGGAAGAGACCCAGTACTTC
clone_size: many; j_call: TRBJ2-1; cdr3_length: 15; d_call: TRBD2; v_call: TRBV2; cdr3_aa: CASSQSGNSYNEQFF; cdr3_nt: TGTGCCAGCAGCCAAAGCGGGAACTCCTACAATGAGCAGTTCTTC
clone_size: few; j_call: TRBJ2-7; cdr3_length: 12; d_call: -; v_call: TRBV3-2; cdr3_aa: CASSRTNWCTYF; cdr3_nt: TGTGCCAGCAGCCGAACTAACTGGTGTACGTACTTC
clone_size: many; j_call: TRBJ1-3; cdr3_length: 15; d_call: -; v_call: TRBV10-3; cdr3_aa: CAISLGPGPGNTIYF; cdr3_nt: TGTGCCATCAGTCTCGGGCCAGGGCCAGGAAACACCATATATTTT
clone_size: many; j_call: TRBJ1-1; cdr3_length: 13; d_call: -; v_call: TRBV3-1; cdr3_aa: CASSPRRDTEAFF; cdr3_nt: TGTGCCAGCAGCCCCAGACGGGACACTGAAGCTTTCTTT
clone_size: few; j_call: TRBJ2-5; cdr3_length: 14; d_call: -; v_call: TRBV30; cdr3_aa: CAWSVFSGGETQYF; cdr3_nt: TGTGCCTGGAGTGTTTTTTCCGGGGGTGAGACCCAGTACTTC
clone_size: -; j_call: TRBJ2-3; cdr3_length: 15; d_call: TRBD2; v_call: TRBV28; cdr3_aa: CASSLPGRVTDTQYF; cdr3_nt: TGTGCCAGCAGTTTACCGGGGAGGGTCACAGATACGCAGTATTTT
clone_size: -; j_call: TRBJ2-7; cdr3_length: 14; d_call: TRBD2; v_call: TRBV6-1; cdr3_aa: CASSFIAGTSEQYF; cdr3_nt: TGTGCCAGCAGCTTTATAGCGGGAACAAGCGAGCAGTACTTC
clone_size: few; j_call: TRBJ2-2; cdr3_length: 15; d_call: -; v_call: TRBV6-2/TRBV6-3; cdr3_aa: CASSYGDTNTGELFF; cdr3_nt: TGTGCCAGCAGTTACGGGGACACTAACACCGGGGAGCTGTTTTTT
clone_size: many; j_call: TRBJ1-4; cdr3_length: 16; d_call: -; v_call: TRBV28; cdr3_aa: CASSPGVFRTNEKLFF; cdr3_nt: TGTGCCAGCAGCCCGGGCGTATTCAGGACTAATGAAAAACTGTTTTTT
clone_size: -; j_call: TRBJ2-1; cdr3_length: 20; d_call: -; v_call: TRBV7-9; cdr3_aa: CASSLVWPRRRAPERTEQFF; cdr3_nt: TGTGCCAGCAGCTTAGTTTGGCCCCGCCGGCGGGCCCCCGAGCGAACTGAGCAGTTCTTC
clone_size: many; j_call: TRBJ1-5; cdr3_length: 15; d_call: -; v_call: TRBV15; cdr3_aa: CATSRDLGGSQPQHF; cdr3_nt: TGTGCCACCAGCAGAGATCTGGGGGGCAGTCAGCCCCAGCATTTT
clone_size: many; j_call: TRBJ2-7; cdr3_length: 14; d_call: TRBD1; v_call: TRBV20-1; cdr3_aa: CSARRGTGSYEQYF; cdr3_nt: TGCAGTGCTAGACGTGGGACAGGCTCCTACGAGCAGTACTTC
clone_size: many; j_call: TRBJ2-1; cdr3_length: 16; d_call: -; v_call: TRBV27; cdr3_aa: CASSLSRPGAGLVQFF; cdr3_nt: TGTGCCAGCAGTTTATCGCGGCCGGGGGCGGGTCTGGTGCAGTTCTTC
clone_size: many; j_call: TRBJ2-1; cdr3_length: 16; d_call: TRBD2; v_call: TRBV11-2; cdr3_aa: CAGSLAASGRDYEQFF; cdr3_nt: TGTGCCGGCAGCTTAGCGGCTAGCGGGAGGGACTATGAGCAGTTCTTC
clone_size: many; j_call: TRBJ2-1; cdr3_length: 15; d_call: TRBD2; v_call: TRBV20-1; cdr3_aa: CSARDGGEGWNEQFF; cdr3_nt: TGCAGTGCTAGAGATGGGGGGGAGGGATGGAATGAGCAGTTCTTC
clone_size: few; j_call: TRBJ1-4; cdr3_length: 15; d_call: -; v_call: TRBV7-9; cdr3_aa: CASSLIRDTNEKLFF; cdr3_nt: TGTGCCAGCAGCTTAATCAGGGATACTAATGAAAAACTGTTTTTT
clone_size: many; j_call: TRBJ2-5; cdr3_length: 12; d_call: -; v_call: TRBV12-3/TRBV12-4; cdr3_aa: CASSFLTRTQYF; cdr3_nt: TGTGCCAGCAGTTTCCTCACTAGGACCCAGTACTTC
clone_size: many; j_call: TRBJ2-5; cdr3_length: 12; d_call: TRBD1; v_call: TRBV20-1; cdr3_aa: CSARRGLETQYF; cdr3_nt: TGCAGTGCTAGAAGGGGGCTCGAGACCCAGTACTTC
clone_size: few; j_call: TRBJ2-1; cdr3_length: 13; d_call: -; v_call: TRBV30; cdr3_aa: CAWEGLSPNEQFF; cdr3_nt: TGTGCCTGGGAGGGTCTTTCCCCCAATGAGCAGTTCTTC
clone_size: many; j_call: TRBJ2-2; cdr3_length: 14; d_call: TRBD1; v_call: TRBV2; cdr3_aa: CASCLGGNTGELFF; cdr3_nt: TGTGCCAGCTGCTTAGGGGGCAACACCGGGGAGCTGTTTTTT
clone_size: -; j_call: TRBJ2-3; cdr3_length: 16; d_call: TRBD2; v_call: TRBV18; cdr3_aa: CASSREAGGPGDTQYF; cdr3_nt: TGTGCCAGCTCAAGAGAAGCGGGAGGACCAGGAGATACGCAGTATTTT
clone_size: many; j_call: TRBJ1-4; cdr3_length: 16; d_call: -; v_call: TRBV2; cdr3_aa: CASSPQGFMGNEKLFF; cdr3_nt: TGTGCCAGCAGCCCACAGGGTTTTATGGGTAATGAAAAACTGTTTTTT
clone_size: -; j_call: TRBJ2-3; cdr3_length: 14; d_call: -; v_call: TRBV9; cdr3_aa: CASSRTAGTDTQYF; cdr3_nt: TGTGCCAGCAGCAGGACAGCCGGCACAGATACGCAGTATTTT
clone_size: many; j_call: TRBJ2-3; cdr3_length: 20; d_call: TRBD2; v_call: TRBV6-1; cdr3_aa: CASRSPGLAGEGKYTDTQYF; cdr3_nt: TGTGCCAGCAGATCCCCGGGACTAGCGGGAGAGGGGAAGTACACAGATACGCAGTATTTT
clone_size: many; j_call: TRBJ2-5; cdr3_length: 13; d_call: -; v_call: TRBV5-1; cdr3_aa: CASSFRGTETQYF; cdr3_nt: TGCGCCAGCAGCTTCCGCGGGACAGAGACCCAGTACTTC
clone_size: many; j_call: TRBJ2-1; cdr3_length: 15; d_call: TRBD1; v_call: TRBV18; cdr3_aa: CASSPGTGVINEQFF; cdr3_nt: TGTGCCAGCTCACCAGGGACAGGGGTCATAAATGAGCAGTTCTTC
clone_size: many; j_call: TRBJ2-5; cdr3_length: 13; d_call: -; v_call: TRBV28; cdr3_aa: CASRLGGRETQYF; cdr3_nt: TGTGCCAGCAGGCTAGGGGGGAGGGAGACCCAGTACTTC